A single sample is the source of the 16 T cell receptor beta chains below, sequenced in a study of T cell changes during pregnancy in multiple sclerosis. The repertoire was sequenced with immunoSEQ multiplex PCR; TCRdb's copy has only in-frame clones and lacks some. The repertoire consists of tens of thousands of clones, with roughly 94% occurring once and the leading ten covering under 3%. This specimen was CD8+ T cells from peripheral blood mononuclear cells, taken after pregnancy. The receptors were sampled from a female donor with multiple sclerosis, enrolled in a pregnancy study.

The V call is TRBV4-1, the J call TRBJ1-2, with no clear D. The CDR3 extends over 16 amino acids. The germline V and J ends were trimmed by 0 bases and 4 bases, with 15 bases remaining between them. Germline CDR1 reads MGHRA; CDR2 reads YSYEKL. CDR3 sequence reads: CASSQDSGRTGYGYTF. CDR3 sequence (DNA): TGCGCCAGCAGCCAAGATAGCGGCAGGACCGGCTATGGCTACACCTTC.

The V call is TRBV19, the J call TRBJ1-5, with TRBD1 as a possible D gene (6 bases). Trimming took off 6 bases at V and 6 bases at J, with 18 bases between the two ends. The germline CDR1 and CDR2 sequences are LNHDA and SQIVND (reference sequence). The CDR3 totals 15 residues. This CDR3 is CASSRNRDLIQPQHF. As DNA, the CDR3 is TGTGCCAGTAGCAGGAACAGGGATCTGATTCAGCCCCAGCATTTT.

The chain has TRBV30 and TRBJ2-5; a weak D match, TRBD1 (5 bases). Deletions cut 2 bases from V and 5 bases from J, with 18 bases between. CDR1 is GTSNPN, CDR2 SVGIG, per germline (reference sequence). The CDR3 contains 15 residues. Here the CDR3 reads CAWSFRGSLGETQYF. CDR3 sequence (DNA): TGTGCCTGGAGTTTTAGGGGCAGCTTAGGGGAGACCCAGTACTTC.

The chain couples TRBV7-9 to TRBJ2-2; no clear D. The length of the CDR3 is 12 residues. The V end was cut by 2 bases, the J end by 8 bases, with 6 bases between. The germline CDR1 and CDR2 sequences are SEHNR and FQNEAQ (reference sequence). CDR3 sequence reads: CASSLPAGELFF. The CDR3 DNA reads as TGTGCCAGCAGCTTACCCGCGGGGGAGCTGTTTTTT.

The count of this clone is one. The chain links TRBV19 to TRBJ1-2; tentatively, D is TRBD1 (6 bases). Trimming pared 4 bases from V and 2 bases from J, leaving 14 bases between. CDR3 size: 15 residues. Germline values: CDR1 LNHDA, CDR2 SQIVND (reference sequence). The CDR3 DNA follows: TGTGCCAGTAGTAGGGGGCGGGGGCAGAACTATGGCTACACCTTC. Translating gives CASSRGRGQNYGYTF.

The rearrangement uses TRBV6-1 and TRBJ1-2, with D tentatively TRBD1 (5 bases). The CDR3 totals 12 residues. Trimming left V 8 bases short and J 3 bases short, with 10 bases between. Germline V lookup: CDR1 MNHNS, CDR2 SASEGT. The CDR3: CASERGDYGYTF. As DNA, the CDR3 is TGTGCCAGCGAAAGGGGTGACTATGGCTACACCTTC.

V and J are TRBV6-1 and TRBJ2-5, with D tentatively TRBD2 (6 bases). This CDR3 has 16 amino acids. Germline V lookup: CDR1 MNHNS, CDR2 SASEGT. V lost 0 bases, J lost 5 bases, and 16 bases lay in between. In DNA form, the CDR3 reads TGTGCCAGCAGTGAAGCCGGGGGACTGTTGTTCGAGACCCAGTACTTC. It translates to CASSEAGGLLFETQYF.

The chain joins TRBV7-2 to TRBJ2-3, with D possibly TRBD2 on 6 matching bases. The germline V and J ends were trimmed by 5 bases and 6 bases, with 27 bases remaining between them. The length of the CDR3 is 18 residues. Germline V gene lookup returns CDR1 SGHTA and CDR2 FQGNSA. DNA of the CDR3: TGTGCCAGCAGCCACCCACAGCGGGCTAGCCATGAGTGGGATACGCAGTATTTT. Translating it yields CASSHPQRASHEWDTQYF.

This chain links TRBV10-3 with TRBJ2-2, with D perhaps TRBD1 (5 bases). Germline-derived CDR1 and CDR2 are ENHRY and SYGVKD. The CDR3 is made up of 12 amino acids. V gave up 7 bases and J gave up 5 bases, with 8 bases separating them. This chain's CDR3 is CAIKGLTGELFF. Here the CDR3 DNA reads TGTGCCATCAAGGGGCTGACCGGGGAGCTGTTTTTT.

This clone was recorded once. This chain links TRBV7-9 with TRBJ1-1; 12 bases are shared with TRBD1. In germline, CDR1 is SEHNR, CDR2 FQNEAQ (reference sequence). The CDR3 length is 13 residues. V dropped 6 bases and J dropped 11; count of bases not matched to a gene: 7. The CDR3 DNA follows: TGTGCCAGCAGAACCGGGACAGGGGGCCGGGCTTTCTTT. It translates to CASRTGTGGRAFF.

The chain employs TRBV19 and TRBJ2-1; 7 bases match TRBD1. CDR3 size: 15 residues. Germline CDR1 LNHDA, CDR2 SQIVND (reference sequence). Trimming cost V 4 bases and J 8 bases; bases outside gene matches: 11. CDR3 coding DNA: TGTGCCAGTAGTAGGTACAGGGGTATGGGCGATGAGCAGTTCTTC. It encodes CASSRYRGMGDEQFF.

This clone was picked up one time. This chain uses TRBV2 with TRBJ2-1; 9 bases line up with TRBD1. Germline values: CDR1 SNHLY, CDR2 FYNNEI. V trimming: 5 bases; J trimming: 1 base; junction bases outside the gene matches: 6. The CDR3 loop spans 16 amino acids. The CDR3 DNA reads as TGTGCCAGCAGTTACGGGACAGGGACGTCCTACAATGAGCAGTTCTTC. This sequence encodes CASSYGTGTSYNEQFF.

V and J are TRBV14 and TRBJ1-4; D ambiguous. Trimming took off 1 base at V and 8 bases at J, with 5 bases between the two ends. CDR3 length: 12 residues. CDR1 and CDR2 from the germline V gene are SGHDN and FVKESK. The CDR3 protein is CASSQGAEKLFF. The CDR3, as DNA: TGTGCCAGCAGCCAAGGAGCGGAAAAACTGTTTTTT.

This sequence joins TRBV5-1 and TRBJ2-7, with D possibly TRBD2 on 7 matching bases. V lost 3 bases, J lost 5 bases, and 15 bases lay in between. The CDR3 covers 14 residues. The germline V gene has CDR1 SGHRS and CDR2 YFSETQ. DNA of the CDR3: TGCGCCAGCAGCTGGGCGGGGGCCCTTAACGAGCAGTACTTC. Protein sequence: CASSWAGALNEQYF.

The chain combines TRBV28 with TRBJ2-7; D call uncertain. V shed 8 bases and J shed 2 bases, with 7 bases lying between them. The CDR3 contains 11 residues. Germline assignment: CDR1 MDHEN and CDR2 SYDVKM. The CDR3 nucleotides read TGTGCCAGCGGCCGCACCTACGAGCAGTACTTC. It specifies CASGRTYEQYF.

The chain recombines TRBV30 with TRBJ2-7; D possibly corresponds to TRBD1 (5 bases). Between the trimmed V and J ends, which lost 0 bases and 7 bases, there was a span of 13 bases. The germline CDR1 and CDR2 sequences are GTSNPN and SVGIG (reference sequence). The CDR3 extends over 13 amino acids. The CDR3 sequence is CAWSVTRAREQYF. The CDR3 nucleotides read TGTGCCTGGAGTGTAACCAGGGCCCGGGAGCAGTACTTC. Together with reference TRBV30 and TRBJ2-7, the CDR3 gives the full variable domain: SQTIHQWPATLVQPVGSPLSLECTVEGTSNPNLYWYRQAAGRGLQLLFYSVGIGQISSEVPQNLSASRPQDRQFILSSKKLLLSDSGFYLCAWSVTRAREQYFGPGTRLTVT.